The 2 T cell receptor beta chains presented below share a single source sample, sequenced in a study of cytomegalovirus exposure and HLA in healthy donors. 13 Jbeta primers and 60 Vbeta primers were used for the PCR. The repertoire was sequenced with immunoSEQ multiplex PCR; TCRdb's copy has only in-frame clones and lacks some. The sample contains 75,000 or so clones, around 76% of which appear only once. The sample was PBMCs. These receptors all stem from a woman between 25 and 40 years old in good health and CMV-seropositive.

The chain links TRBV4-1 to TRBJ2-7; 9 nucleotides agree with TRBD1. Germline V gene sequence: CDR1 MGHRA, CDR2 YSYEKL. V lost 4 bases to trimming and J lost 6 bases; unmatched junction nucleotides: 10. CDR3 size: 15 residues. The CDR3 sequence: CASSRGTGSLGEQYF. The CDR3 DNA reads TGCGCCAGCAGCCGTGGGACAGGGAGTCTAGGCGAGCAGTACTTC.

The chain couples TRBV7-8 to TRBJ2-5, with D possibly matching TRBD2 (6 bases). There are 14 residues in the CDR3. The ends were cut back, 1 base at V and 5 bases at J, with 11 bases in the middle. CDR1 and CDR2 from the germline V gene are SGHVS and FQNEAQ. This chain's CDR3 is CASSLVGGRETQYF. The CDR3, as DNA: TGTGCCAGCAGCTTAGTAGGTGGGAGGGAGACCCAGTACTTC.